The 11 T cell receptor beta chains in this list originate from one sample, sequenced in a study of CD8+ T cells in alopecia areata. It was cDNA, reverse transcribed from extracted RNA, that served as the sequencing template. Sequenced by immunoSEQ multiplex PCR; TCRdb stores in-frame clones only, minus some. Of approximately 130,000 clones listed, roughly 55% are singletons. Specified treatment: oral pan-JAK inhibitor, 5-10 mg twice daily. This specimen consisted of CD4+ T cells sorted from blood, obtained at week 4, from a patient treated with tofacitinib. Receptors were obtained from a human donor with alopecia areata.

The rearrangement joins TRBV5-1 to TRBJ2-3; no reliable D call. Germline values: CDR1 SGHRS, CDR2 YFSETQ. V lost 1 base and J 2 bases, leaving 8 bases between the germline ends. The CDR3 length is 14 residues. CDR3 amino acids: CASSLQYITDTQYF. The CDR3 bases are TGCGCCAGCAGCTTGCAGTATATCACAGATACGCAGTATTTT.

This clone was counted between two and nine times. This chain connects TRBV5-8 to TRBJ1-6; weak D call: TRBD1 (5 bases). V lost 4 bases and J 10 bases, leaving 15 bases between the germline ends. Germline V lookup: CDR1 SGHTS, CDR2 YDEGEE. The CDR3 loop spans 14 amino acids. For the CDR3, the DNA is TGTGCCAGCAGCCGGGCAGGGAATAGCTCACCCCTCCACTTT. Protein: CASSRAGNSSPLHF.

This clone was observed a few times. The V gene is TRBV29-1, the J gene TRBJ2-1, with 13 bases fitting TRBD2. The CDR3 extends over 14 amino acids. J lost 7 bases, V lost 5 bases, and 5 bases had no gene match. Germline-derived CDR1 and CDR2 are SQVTM and ANQGSEA. CDR3 sequence reads: CSVTSGGAWNEQFF. The CDR3 region has the DNA TGCAGCGTTACTAGCGGGGGGGCGTGGAATGAGCAGTTCTTC.

The V call is TRBV29-1, the J call TRBJ2-5, with D perhaps TRBD2 (6 bases). V was trimmed by 4 bases and J by 0 bases, leaving 12 bases between them. Germline V gene lookup returns CDR1 SQVTM and CDR2 ANQGSEA. CDR3 size: 14 residues. CDR3 nucleotides: TGCAGCGTTGTCCGCGGGACCGACCAAGAGACCCAGTACTTC. Its translation: CSVVRGTDQETQYF.

J is TRBJ1-3 and V is TRBV30, with D unresolved. CDR1 is GTSNPN, CDR2 SVGIG, per germline (reference sequence). This CDR3 comprises 17 residues. Trimming took off 0 bases at V and 0 bases at J, with 15 bases between the two ends. CDR3 DNA sequence: TGTGCCTGGAGTGTCTATCCGCGCGGATACTCTGGAAACACCATATATTTT. Translated, it gives CAWSVYPRGYSGNTIYF.

Notes on this clone: The identical CDR3 is also encoded by other nucleotide sequences in the sample. The V call is TRBV9, the J call TRBJ2-2, with D unclear. This CDR3 spans 13 amino acids. V was clipped by 0 bases and J by 5 bases, with 5 bases between them. Germline CDR1 SGDLS, CDR2 YYNGEE. For the CDR3, the DNA is TGTGCCAGCAGCGTAGGTGGTACCGGGGAGCTGTTTTTT. Translation gives CASSVGGTGELFF.

This rearrangement joins TRBV29-1 to TRBJ1-1; 12 nucleotides agree with TRBD1. V lost 3 bases to trimming and J lost 7 bases; unmatched junction nucleotides: 6. CDR3 length: 14 residues. Germline assignment: CDR1 SQVTM and CDR2 ANQGSEA. CDR3 nucleotide sequence: TGCAGCGTTGAGGGACAGGGGGCTGGTGGTGAAGCTTTCTTT. Translation: CSVEGQGAGGEAFF.

The J gene is TRBJ1-1, the V gene TRBV29-1, with D uncertain. There are 12 residues in the CDR3. Trimming took 7 bases from V and 5 from J, leaving 14 bases between them. Germline CDR1 SQVTM, CDR2 ANQGSEA. CDR3 DNA: TGCAGCGCCCAGACCGCCCGGACTGAAGCTTTCTTT. Translating it yields CSAQTARTEAFF.

This chain connects TRBV6-4 to TRBJ1-4; tentatively, D is TRBD1 (5 bases). CDR3 size: 14 residues. With 10 bases removed from V and 6 bases from J, the gap between germline ends came to 18 bases. Germline V CDR1 and CDR2: MRHNA, SNTAGT. The CDR3 nucleotides read TGTGCCACCGAATGCAGGGATTCCCATGAAAAACTGTTTTTT. Its translation is CATECRDSHEKLFF.

The gene calls are TRBV9 and TRBJ2-3, with 7 bases identical to TRBD1. Trimming at V came to 3 bases and at J to 5 bases, leaving 9 bases not matched to a gene. The V gene's germline CDR1 is SGDLS and CDR2 YYNGEE. This CDR3 region has 15 residues. CDR3 sequence reads: CASSARDSFIDTQYF. In nucleotides, the CDR3 is TGTGCCAGCAGCGCCCGGGACAGCTTTATAGATACGCAGTATTTT.

In this sample, this clone turned up a few times. The chain joins TRBV29-1 to TRBJ2-3; D is ambiguous. The CDR3 extends over 12 amino acids. Between the trimmed V and J ends, which lost 3 bases and 7 bases, there was a span of 11 bases. The germline CDR1 and CDR2 sequences are SQVTM and ANQGSEA. The CDR3 DNA is TGCAGCGTTGAGCCTGGACGTAATACGCAGTATTTT. It yields the protein CSVEPGRNTQYF.